This T cell receptor beta chain came from a study of T-cell memory formation after mild COVID-19. Overall study: TCR clusters were mostly donor specific.

The table lists this clonotype with many counts. Its antigen remains unidentified. TCRdb passed the 5' RACE reads through MiXCR, listing each CDR3 protein once. The sample holds about 190,000 distinct CDR3 sequences, about 16% seen once. The V end was cut by 1 base, the J end by 7 bases, with 11 bases between. The germline V gene encodes CDR1 SGHTA and CDR2 FQGNSA. This CDR3 comprises 14 residues. Findings of the study overall: Second-wave clones that peaked on day 37 lacked confirmed SARS-CoV-2 specificity.

Sequenced input: PBMCs or a T cell subset sorted from them (not recorded which). The receptor's source is an adult woman who had mild COVID-19 (a few samples of this study predate the infection). Cell type and time point are not known. The rearrangement uses TRBV7-2 and TRBJ1-5; perhaps TRBD1 as D (5 bases). CDR3 in amino acids: CASSLVGGNQPQHF. CDR3 bases: TGTGCCAGCAGCTTAGTGGGGGGGAACCAGCCCCAGCATTTT.